The present TCR beta chain was sequenced within a study of monozygotic twins with inflammatory bowel disease. Study-level points and caveats: For repertoire similarity, concordant twins did not differ from discordant twins, possibly because power was limited. Using the inverse Simpson index, IBD patients had lower TCRbeta diversity than healthy co-twins.

A remark on this clonotype: What it binds is unknown.

After re-calling the 5' RACE reads, TCRdb lists one entry per CDR3 protein, DNA absent. The sample table sets out roughly 100,000 distinct CDR3 sequences. Germline values: CDR1 DFQATT, CDR2 SNEGSKA (reference sequence). This CDR3 contains 11 residues. The authors drew more than 2 ml of blood from each donor. Sequencing was carried out using blood. The source of this sequence is a human donor with ulcerative colitis or Crohn's disease, or a healthy co-twin of an affected twin (not recorded which). The genes are TRBV20-1 and TRBJ1-1. CDR3 residues: CSARVRIEAFF.